These 8 T cell receptor beta chains share one sample of origin, sequenced in a study of CD8+ T cells in alopecia areata. cDNA serving as the sequencing template came from extracted, reverse transcribed RNA. Produced via immunoSEQ multiplex PCR; TCRdb's table is partial and in-frame only. The sample lists roughly 200,000 clones; around two fifths were seen once. The treatment: oral pan-JAK inhibitor, 5-10 mg twice daily. The specimen was CD4+ T cells sorted from blood, collected around week 37, from a patient treated with tofacitinib. These receptors all come from a human donor with alopecia areata.

The chain couples TRBV19 to TRBJ1-5; D gene uncertain. The CDR3 contains 14 residues. CDR1 and CDR2 from the germline V gene are LNHDA and SQIVND (reference sequence). Trimming left V 1 base short and J 4 bases short, with 8 bases between. The CDR3 protein is CASSIGEWNQPQHF. Written as DNA, the CDR3 is TGTGCCAGTAGTATAGGGGAATGGAATCAGCCCCAGCATTTT.

The chain joins TRBV5-1 to TRBJ1-1; D unclear. The CDR3 has 14 amino acids. Trimming pared 0 bases from V and 3 bases from J, leaving 9 bases between. In germline, CDR1 is SGHRS, CDR2 YFSETQ. As DNA, the CDR3 is TGCGCCAGCAGCTTGGCCGGTGCTGACACTGAAGCTTTCTTT. This encodes CASSLAGADTEAFF.

This clone has only a few counts. The chain has TRBV29-1 and TRBJ2-1, with D perhaps TRBD1 (5 bases). The CDR3 is 12 residues long. Germline V lookup: CDR1 SQVTM, CDR2 ANQGSEA. Trimming cost V 7 bases and J 4 bases, with 11 bases left between them. CDR3 sequence (DNA): TGCAGCGGGGGCAGGTCATACAATGAGCAGTTCTTC. Encoded protein: CSGGRSYNEQFF.

This clone occurred a few times. For the CDR3, the DNA is TGTGCCAGCGTCGGGAGCCTTCTGGGCAATGAGCAGTTCTTC. Its translation: CASVGSLLGNEQFF. The chain couples TRBV28 to TRBJ2-1; TRBD2 is a possible D gene (6 bases). The CDR3 contains 14 residues. Per germline, CDR1 MDHEN and CDR2 SYDVKM. Trimming pared 8 bases from V and 6 bases from J, leaving 17 bases between.

V and J are TRBV2 and TRBJ2-2; D is tentatively TRBD1 or TRBD2 (6 bases each). Trimming removed 5 bases from V and 5 bases from J, with 12 bases in between. Germline CDR1 is SNHLY and CDR2 is FYNNEI. The CDR3 consists of 14 residues. CDR3 coding DNA: TGTGCCAGCAGTCAGAAGGGGGGAACCGGGGAGCTGTTTTTT. Translating it yields CASSQKGGTGELFF.

The genes are TRBV19 and TRBJ2-1; TRBD2 agrees at 7 bases. The CDR3 runs 15 residues. The V segment lost 4 bases and the J segment 6 bases; nucleotides outside the gene matches: 9. CDR1 and CDR2 from the germline V gene are LNHDA and SQIVND (reference sequence). The CDR3 reads CASSRKAGHSNEQFF. CDR3 in DNA: TGTGCCAGTAGTAGAAAAGCGGGGCATTCCAATGAGCAGTTCTTC.

The rearrangement uses TRBV19 and TRBJ2-1, with TRBD2 matching 10 bases. J was trimmed by 0 bases and V by 8 bases; bases with no gene match: 10. Germline V CDR1 and CDR2: LNHDA, SQIVND (reference sequence). This CDR3 region has 17 residues. Here the CDR3 reads CASQSGRDPSSYNEQFF. Here the CDR3 DNA reads TGTGCCAGTCAGAGCGGGAGGGATCCGAGCTCCTACAATGAGCAGTTCTTC.

The chain is built from TRBV7-9 and TRBJ2-3; tentatively, D is TRBD1 (6 bases). Germline V CDR1 and CDR2: SEHNR, FQNEAQ (reference sequence). This CDR3 is 14 amino acids long. The ends were cut back, 5 bases at V and 4 bases at J, with 13 bases in the middle. DNA for the CDR3: TGTGCCAGCAGCCAGTCAGGGGTTTCAGATACGCAGTATTTT. It is translated as CASSQSGVSDTQYF. The variable domain in full, with the rest retrieved from reference TRBV7-9 and TRBJ2-3, is DTGVSQNPRHKITKRGQNVTFRCDPISEHNRLYWYRQTLGQGPEFLTYFQNEAQLEKSRLLSDRFSAERPKGSFSTLEIQRTEQGDSAMYLCASSQSGVSDTQYFGPGTRLTVL.